This entry features one TCR beta chain sequence. What it binds is unknown. The data belong to a study of OX40 agonist ivuxolimab in advanced cancers. This CDR3 contains 16 residues. After removal of 0 bases from V and 7 bases from J, the junction contained 7 bases not matched to a gene. Germline CDR1 is SGDLS and CDR2 is YYNGEE. General study results and limits: Low normalized T-cell clonal expansion also characterized some of the nonresponders. At 0.1 to 3.0 mg/kg and by week 6, CD4+ and CD8+ T cells in the blood had expanded clonally. On average, CD8+ T cells had more expanded clones than CD4+.

Data came from immunoSEQ multiplex PCR; TCRdb stores just in-frame clones and leaves some out. The repertoire has 72,000 or so clones, approximately 89% of them found once; the top ten carry over 9.5%. Systemic immunosuppression or autoimmune disease history was grounds to exclude patients. The source of this sequence is an adult with an advanced solid tumor such as melanoma, head and neck, liver or kidney cancer. The sequences come from CD4+ or CD8+ T cells sorted from blood, collected in a trial of the OX40 agonist ivuxolimab. This chain connects TRBV9 to TRBJ2-1; 10 bases agree with TRBD2. In nucleotides, the CDR3 is TGTGCCAGCAGCGTAGGAAGGACTAGCGGATTGAATGAGCAGTTCTTC. This translates into CASSVGRTSGLNEQFF.